This note documents a single T cell receptor (beta chain) sequence. Distinct nucleotide sequences in the sample also encode this CDR3. Generated by immunoSEQ multiplex PCR, the TCRdb table keeps only in-frame clones and is missing some. The sample lists 2 million to 2.5 million clones, 80% to 95% seen once, with under 0.45% in the top ten. This sample is drawn from a study of shared clonotypes between healthy human individuals. Donors, healthy HIV-negative adults, lacked recent acute infections or vaccinations. The sample consisted of naive CD4+ T cells from PBMCs. The subset was: CD45RA+ positively selected. The sequence was collected from a man younger than 35 in good health. Some clones in this sample may be carry-over from other donors' samples.

CDR3 coding DNA: TGTGCCAGCAGCCCAGGAGGGGCTGGAAACACCATATATTTT. This codes for CASSPGGAGNTIYF. The chain employs TRBV28 and TRBJ1-3; D perhaps matches TRBD1 (5 bases). CDR1 is MDHEN, CDR2 SYDVKM, per germline. V lost 6 bases, J lost 2 bases, and 11 bases lay in between. The CDR3 extends over 14 amino acids.